The clone carrying this T cell receptor beta chain was found many times. Its antigen is as yet unknown. TCRdb reanalyzed the PCR reads via MiXCR. The sample consists of about 69,000 clones, approximately 15% of them appearing once. CDR1 is LNHDA and CDR2 is SQIVND in the germline V gene (reference sequence). Trimming removed 6 bases from V and 10 bases from J; junction bases left unmatched: 6. The CDR3 extends over 13 amino acids. Every patient was untreated before thyroid surgery. This specimen belongs to a study of metastatic and nonmetastatic thyroid tumors. Across the whole study: The study looked at repertoires side by side in blood and in tumor or nodule tissue from malignant and benign thyroid patients.

Points from the study as a whole: Compared with benign nodules, malignant thyroid tumors were reported to have significantly higher TCR beta diversity in both blood and tumor.

Sequenced input: blood. The rearrangement joins TRBV19 to TRBJ1-6; 7 bases align to TRBD1. This receptor was identified in a male donor with papillary thyroid cancer or a benign thyroid nodule (not recorded which). Some clones in this sample may be carry-over from other donors' samples. The CDR3 is CASSPTGPSPLHF. CDR3 in DNA: TGTGCCAGTAGCCCGACAGGGCCATCACCCCTCCACTTT.